This is a list of T cell receptor beta chains from one sample in a study of cytomegalovirus exposure and HLA in healthy donors. Profiled with immunoSEQ multiplex PCR; TCRdb holds only in-frame clones, not every one. The table for this sample gives some 120,000 clones. Sequences were obtained from PBMCs. All receptors derive from a man aged 25 to 45 in good health and CMV-seronegative. Both conserved end residues are trimmed from each CDR3. Each record gives: V gene, J gene, D gene, CDR3 protein. A D gene is named only where the DNA matches it firmly.

>TRBV7-9|TRBJ2-3|-
ASSLGGIRSSTDTQY
>TRBV7-2|TRBJ1-1|-
ASSLNSPNTEAF
>TRBV19|TRBJ1-2|-
ASSMFFDSNYGYT
>TRBV5-1|TRBJ1-1|-
ASSLRPTEGTEAF
>TRBV28|TRBJ1-1|-
ASSILSPNTEAF
>TRBV13|TRBJ1-1|-
ASSLGPGTGKGTEAF
>TRBV7-3|TRBJ1-2|TRBD1
ASSPRGQGYT
>TRBV30|TRBJ2-1|TRBD1
AWRNRGRGYNEQF
>TRBV4-1|TRBJ2-7|-
ASSQDVGPYEQY
>TRBV7-3|TRBJ2-1|-
ASSLYRSSYNEQF
>TRBV11-2|TRBJ1-1|-
ASRTTMNTEAF
>TRBV5-1|TRBJ2-7|-
ASSLTLGAYEQY
>TRBV5-1|TRBJ2-6|-
ASRAGIGANVLT
>TRBV6-5|TRBJ2-2|TRBD2
ASSYLAGGYGELF
>TRBV5-1|TRBJ2-3|-
ASSLEGRGTDTQY
>TRBV28|TRBJ2-3|-
ASTDSGGADTQY
>TRBV4-1|TRBJ2-3|TRBD2
ASSQSGGGRTDTQY
>TRBV18|TRBJ2-7|TRBD1
ASSQGAISPAYEQY
>TRBV7-6|TRBJ2-1|TRBD2
ASSLTIAGRDEQF
>TRBV7-6|TRBJ2-6|TRBD1
ASSFSQGAVGSGANVLT
>TRBV5-6|TRBJ2-2|-
ASSLGGENTGELF
>TRBV30|TRBJ1-3|-
AWSVRSGGNTIY
>TRBV6-1|TRBJ1-3|-
ASNPTDISGNTIY
>TRBV6-5|TRBJ1-3|-
ASSYRDSGNTIY
>TRBV7-9|TRBJ2-1|-
ASSLASLSYNEQF
>TRBV27|TRBJ2-3|TRBD2
ASSLFGGRAPDTQY
>TRBV6-5|-|TRBD2
ASSPPYGGGYEQY
>TRBV6-5|TRBJ2-1|TRBD2
ASRRLAGVTNEQF
>TRBV2|TRBJ2-7|TRBD1
ASSGDSYEQY
>TRBV5-1|TRBJ2-3|TRBD2
ASSTAGGEDTQY
>TRBV5-1|TRBJ1-4|TRBD1
ASSTGTGKEKLF
>TRBV7-7|TRBJ2-3|TRBD2
ASSQGLAGGSDTQY
>TRBV4-1|TRBJ1-1|TRBD1
ASSQTGEDTEAF
>TRBV11-3|TRBJ1-1|-
ASSLGPGQAAF
>TRBV4-1|TRBJ2-1|TRBD2
ASSRLASNNEQF
>TRBV5-3|TRBJ2-4|TRBD2
ASPGTSKNIQY
>TRBV28|TRBJ2-5|-
ASIPGARGTGQETQY
>TRBV27|TRBJ1-1|TRBD1
ASISTRDREWDTEAF
>TRBV11-2|TRBJ2-7|TRBD2
ASSPGGSSYEQY
>TRBV4-3|TRBJ2-7|TRBD1
ASSQTAYGTGKNEQY
>TRBV25-1|TRBJ1-2|TRBD1
ASSETGEEIYGYT
>TRBV5-4|TRBJ2-1|TRBD2
ASSLGAPGLAYNEQF
>TRBV27|TRBJ2-2|-
ASSFSGTGELF
>TRBV19|TRBJ1-3|-
ASSIGAQAGNTIY
>TRBV6-6|TRBJ2-2|-
ASSYSRVAGEPF
>TRBV30|TRBJ2-5|-
AWSDEPLIRAQY
>TRBV25-1|TRBJ2-1|-
ASSVNMAEQF
>TRBV6-6|TRBJ2-1|-
ASSYSRVYNEQF
>TRBV2|TRBJ1-5|TRBD1
ASSPTGGNQPQH
>TRBV19|TRBJ2-3|-
ASGQTSTDTQY
>TRBV15|TRBJ2-1|TRBD2
ATSRVGGEWDNEQF
>TRBV7-8|TRBJ2-7|-
ASSLVSFPGGEQY
>TRBV7-2|TRBJ1-1|-
ASRAYRTTHTEAF
>TRBV6-1|TRBJ1-6|TRBD1
ASSQGQGNSPLH
>TRBV19|TRBJ2-2|TRBD1
ASTPDRDAGELF
>TRBV28|TRBJ1-5|-
ASSHKRGTNQPQH